This TCR beta chain is from a study of T cells in localized non-small cell lung cancer. The germline V gene has CDR1 SQVTM and CDR2 ANQGSEA. This CDR3 has 12 residues. Trimming cost V 2 bases and J 6 bases, with 10 bases left between them. The protocol was immunoSEQ multiplex PCR, while the TCRdb copy is restricted to in-frame clones and leaves out a portion. The sample lists approximately 1,900 clones, 25% to 30% occurring once. The receptor was derived from a woman aged 35-75 years with stage I lung adenocarcinoma. Material: lung tumor tissue, obtained before any cancer treatment. The J gene is TRBJ1-2, the V gene TRBV29-1; D call uncertain. The CDR3 spells CSVESGVDGYTF. CDR3 DNA: TGCAGCGTTGAATCTGGGGTTGATGGCTACACCTTC.